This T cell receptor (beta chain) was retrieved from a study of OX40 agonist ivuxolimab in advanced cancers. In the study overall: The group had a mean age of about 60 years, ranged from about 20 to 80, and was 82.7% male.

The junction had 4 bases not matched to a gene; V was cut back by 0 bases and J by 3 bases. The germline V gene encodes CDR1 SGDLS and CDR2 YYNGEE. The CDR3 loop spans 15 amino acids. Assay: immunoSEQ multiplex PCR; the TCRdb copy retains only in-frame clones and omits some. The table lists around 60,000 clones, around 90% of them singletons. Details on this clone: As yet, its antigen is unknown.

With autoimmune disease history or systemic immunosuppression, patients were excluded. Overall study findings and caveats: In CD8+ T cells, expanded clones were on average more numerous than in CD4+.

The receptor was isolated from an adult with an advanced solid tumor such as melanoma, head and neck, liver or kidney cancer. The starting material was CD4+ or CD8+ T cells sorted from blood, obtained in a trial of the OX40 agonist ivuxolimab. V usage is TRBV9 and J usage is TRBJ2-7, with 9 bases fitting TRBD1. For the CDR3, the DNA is TGTGCCAGCAGCGTAGACCCGGGACAGGGCTACGAGCAGTACTTC. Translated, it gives CASSVDPGQGYEQYF.